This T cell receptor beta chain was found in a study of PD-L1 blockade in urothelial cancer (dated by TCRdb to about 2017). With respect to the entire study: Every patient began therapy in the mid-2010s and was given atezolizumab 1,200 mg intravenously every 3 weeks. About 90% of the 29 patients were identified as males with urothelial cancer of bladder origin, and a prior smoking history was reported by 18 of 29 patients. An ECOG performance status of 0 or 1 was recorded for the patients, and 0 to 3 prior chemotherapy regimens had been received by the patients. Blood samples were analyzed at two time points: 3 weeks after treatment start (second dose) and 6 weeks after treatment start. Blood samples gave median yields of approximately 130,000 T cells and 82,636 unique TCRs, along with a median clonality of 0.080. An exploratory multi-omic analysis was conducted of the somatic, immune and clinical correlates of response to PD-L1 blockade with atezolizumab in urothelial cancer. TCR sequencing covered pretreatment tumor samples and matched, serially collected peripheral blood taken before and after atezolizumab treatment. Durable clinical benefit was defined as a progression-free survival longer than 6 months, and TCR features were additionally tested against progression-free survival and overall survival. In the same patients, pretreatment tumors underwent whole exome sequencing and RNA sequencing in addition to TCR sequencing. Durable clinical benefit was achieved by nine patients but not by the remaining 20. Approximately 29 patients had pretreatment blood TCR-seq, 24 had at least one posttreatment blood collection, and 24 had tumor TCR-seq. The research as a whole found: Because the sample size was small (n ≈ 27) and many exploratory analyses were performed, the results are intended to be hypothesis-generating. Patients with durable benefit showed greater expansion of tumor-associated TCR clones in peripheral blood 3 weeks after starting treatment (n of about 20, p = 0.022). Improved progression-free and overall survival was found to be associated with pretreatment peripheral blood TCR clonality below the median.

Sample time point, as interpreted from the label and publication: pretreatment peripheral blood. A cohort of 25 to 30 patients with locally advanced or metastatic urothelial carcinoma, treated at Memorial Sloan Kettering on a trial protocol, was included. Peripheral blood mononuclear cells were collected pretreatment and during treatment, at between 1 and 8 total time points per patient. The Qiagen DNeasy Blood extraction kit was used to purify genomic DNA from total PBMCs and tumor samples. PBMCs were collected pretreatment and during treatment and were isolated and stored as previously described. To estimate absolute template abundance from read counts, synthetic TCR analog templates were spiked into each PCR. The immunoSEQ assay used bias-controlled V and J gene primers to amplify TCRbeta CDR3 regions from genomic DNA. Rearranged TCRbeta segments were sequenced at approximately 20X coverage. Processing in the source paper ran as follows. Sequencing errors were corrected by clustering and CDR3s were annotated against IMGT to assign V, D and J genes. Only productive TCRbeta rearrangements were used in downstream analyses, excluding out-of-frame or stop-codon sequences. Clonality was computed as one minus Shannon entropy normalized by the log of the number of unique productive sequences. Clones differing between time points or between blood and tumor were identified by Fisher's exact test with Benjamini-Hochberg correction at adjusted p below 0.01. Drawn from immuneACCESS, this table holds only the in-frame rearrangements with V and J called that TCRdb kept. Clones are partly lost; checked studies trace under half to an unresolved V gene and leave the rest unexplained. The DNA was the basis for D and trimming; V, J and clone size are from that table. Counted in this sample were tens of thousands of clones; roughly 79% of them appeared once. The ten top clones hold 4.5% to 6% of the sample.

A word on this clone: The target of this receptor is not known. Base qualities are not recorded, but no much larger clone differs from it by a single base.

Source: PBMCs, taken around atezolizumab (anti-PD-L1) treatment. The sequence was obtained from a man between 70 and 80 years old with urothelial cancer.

The CDR3 sequence is CASSLDTNQPQHF. The base sequence is TGTGCCAGCAGTCTTGACACTAATCAGCCCCAGCATTTT. The rearrangement combines TRBV6-1 with TRBJ1-5, with no confident D gene call. V loses 5 bases, J loses 4 bases, and the germline ends lie 9 bases apart. Taken from cysteine to phenylalanine, the CDR3 has 13 residues. Just CDR3 DNA is preserved here, 39 bases in frame from base 1. CDR1 and CDR2 (MNHNS, SASEGT) derive from the germline V gene.